This is a list of T cell receptor beta chains from one sample in a study of blood T cell repertoires in COVID-19. Repertoires were generated with immunoSEQ multiplex PCR, while TCRdb's copy carries only in-frame clones and drops some. The sample has some 230,000 clones, roughly 84% seen once; the top ten hold around 2%. Sample: peripheral blood. Receptors originate from a woman in her fifties or sixties with acute or convalescent COVID-19. Both conserved end residues are part of each CDR3. The D gene is left open where the match is weak. Some rows have no size entry. The others give once, few or many, or a class for an expanded clone.

clone_size,v_call,j_call,d_call,cdr3_nt,cdr3_aa
NA,TRBV6-5,TRBJ1-2,TRBD1,TGTGCCAGTAGAAACCCGGGACAGGGGGTTTATGGCTACACCTTC,CASRNPGQGVYGYTF
NA,TRBV3-1/TRBV3-2,TRBJ2-5,TRBD2,TGTGCCAGCAGCCAAGATTACGGGGGGGGAGACGAGACCCAGTACTTC,CASSQDYGGGDETQYF
NA,TRBV5-1,TRBJ2-3,NA,TGCGCCAGCAGCTTGGCGGCGGGGGCAGTCGCGTCCGATACGCAGTATTTT,CASSLAAGAVASDTQYF
NA,TRBV5-6,TRBJ1-6,NA,TGTGCCAGCAGCTTGGGCGTGCTGCCTGCGTCACCCCTCCACTTT,CASSLGVLPASPLHF
NA,TRBV4-2,TRBJ2-1,TRBD2,TGTGCCAGCAGCCAAGACCGGACTAGCGGTGAGCAGTTCTTC,CASSQDRTSGEQFF
once,TRBV6-2/TRBV6-3,TRBJ1-2,NA,TGTGCCAGCAGTTACTCCCCGGCAGGGTCCATCTATGGCTACACCTTC,CASSYSPAGSIYGYTF
NA,TRBV19,TRBJ2-7,NA,TGTGCCAGTAGGGCTTCGGGGGGCGCCTACGAGCAGTACTTC,CASRASGGAYEQYF
NA,TRBV2,TRBJ1-5,NA,TGTGCCAGCACCGCAGTTAGCAATCAGCCCCAGCATTTT,CASTAVSNQPQHF
NA,TRBV12-5,TRBJ2-7,TRBD1,TGTGCTGGGGGGGACAGGGGAGACGAGCAGTACTTC,CAGGDRGDEQYF
NA,TRBV5-1,TRBJ2-7,TRBD2,TGCGCCAGCAGCCGAAACAGCGGGGGGATTTTATCCTACGAGCAGTACTTC,CASSRNSGGILSYEQYF
NA,TRBV19,TRBJ1-1,NA,TGTGCCAGTAGTAAGAACAGGCTAATTGCCGACACTGAAGCTTTCTTT,CASSKNRLIADTEAFF
NA,TRBV7-4,TRBJ1-2,TRBD1,TGTGCCAGCAGCTTAGGAGCCACGGGACAGCCTAACTATGGCTACACCTTC,CASSLGATGQPNYGYTF
NA,TRBV6-2/TRBV6-3,TRBJ2-5,NA,TGTGCCAGCAGCAGGACGCTCGACAGCCGGGAGACCCAGTACTTC,CASSRTLDSRETQYF
NA,TRBV27,TRBJ2-5,NA,TGTGCCAGCAGTTCCTATGGAGAGACCCAGTACTTC,CASSSYGETQYF
NA,TRBV6-5,TRBJ1-2,NA,TGTGCCAGCAGGCAACCGGGGTCCTATGGCTACACCTTC,CASRQPGSYGYTF
NA,TRBV7-2,TRBJ1-4,TRBD1,TGTGCCAGCAGCTTTCACCCAGGGGGCACTAATGAAAAACTGTTTTTT,CASSFHPGGTNEKLFF
few,TRBV27,TRBJ2-1,TRBD2,TGTGCCAGCAGTCCCATAGCGGGGGCCGTGAGCAATGAGCAGTTCTTC,CASSPIAGAVSNEQFF
few,TRBV11-2,TRBJ2-7,NA,TGTGCCAGCAGCCCCCAGGCAGGGCAGGTCTACGAGCAGTACTTC,CASSPQAGQVYEQYF
NA,TRBV7-3,TRBJ2-3,TRBD2,TGTGCCAGCAGCTCTGGCGGGGGGACTAGCACAGATACGCAGTATTTT,CASSSGGGTSTDTQYF
NA,TRBV4-1,TRBJ2-5,NA,TGCGCCAGCAGCCAATTGGCCAGACTCCAAGAGACCCAGTACTTC,CASSQLARLQETQYF
NA,TRBV6-1,TRBJ1-5,NA,TGTGCCAGCAGTGAAGCAGAAGAGTTCAATCAGCCCCAGCATTTT,CASSEAEEFNQPQHF
NA,TRBV2,TRBJ2-1,NA,TGTGCCAGCAGCGGGTTGGGGAGTCACAATGAGCAGTTCTTC,CASSGLGSHNEQFF
few,TRBV10-3,TRBJ1-5,TRBD1,TGTGCCATCAGTGGCTCAGGGGGCGGTAATCAGCCCCAGCATTTT,CAISGSGGGNQPQHF
NA,TRBV5-6,TRBJ1-1,NA,TGTGCCAGCAGCTTGCGGGGGTTGGACACTGAAGCTTTCTTT,CASSLRGLDTEAFF
NA,TRBV4-2,TRBJ1-3,NA,TGTGCCAGCAGCCAAACAGGGACTGGAAACACCATATATTTT,CASSQTGTGNTIYF
NA,TRBV3-1/TRBV3-2,TRBJ2-1,TRBD2,TGTGCCAGCAGCCTTTCTTCGGGGACTAGCCGGTTGAGGAATGAGCAGTTCTTC,CASSLSSGTSRLRNEQFF